The clone carrying this T cell receptor beta chain was seen a few times. The antigen is undetermined. This entry belongs to a study of CD8 T cells in ankylosing spondylitis. General study findings and limits: Ankylosing spondylitis blood appeared to carry a characteristic TCR beta motif of fewer than 10 highly homologous variants. Disease-linked clones reportedly concentrated significantly in matched ankylosing spondylitis synovial fluid. Past studies reported some motif variants in reactive arthritis synovial fluid and blood. A CD8+ phenotype characterized the disease-linked clones, which were relatively rare in peripheral blood.

CDR3 size: 12 residues. V lost 5 bases and J lost 10, with 14 bases in between. Germline lookup yields CDR1 MNHEY and CDR2 SMNVEV (reference sequence). Making use of molecular barcodes, quantitative 5'-RACE generated TCR beta libraries. TCRdb itself ran the 5' RACE reads through MiXCR, one entry per CDR3 protein. This table holds around 220,000 distinct CDR3 sequences, 15% to 20% found once. The rearrangement joins TRBV27 to TRBJ1-1; D is ambiguous. Source material: blood, either unsorted or a sorted T cell fraction (not recorded which). This sequence originates from a male donor with ankylosing spondylitis. CDR3 sequence reads: CASSVIGSPAFF. CDR3 in DNA: TGTGCCAGCAGTGTTATAGGCTCTCCAGCTTTCTTT.